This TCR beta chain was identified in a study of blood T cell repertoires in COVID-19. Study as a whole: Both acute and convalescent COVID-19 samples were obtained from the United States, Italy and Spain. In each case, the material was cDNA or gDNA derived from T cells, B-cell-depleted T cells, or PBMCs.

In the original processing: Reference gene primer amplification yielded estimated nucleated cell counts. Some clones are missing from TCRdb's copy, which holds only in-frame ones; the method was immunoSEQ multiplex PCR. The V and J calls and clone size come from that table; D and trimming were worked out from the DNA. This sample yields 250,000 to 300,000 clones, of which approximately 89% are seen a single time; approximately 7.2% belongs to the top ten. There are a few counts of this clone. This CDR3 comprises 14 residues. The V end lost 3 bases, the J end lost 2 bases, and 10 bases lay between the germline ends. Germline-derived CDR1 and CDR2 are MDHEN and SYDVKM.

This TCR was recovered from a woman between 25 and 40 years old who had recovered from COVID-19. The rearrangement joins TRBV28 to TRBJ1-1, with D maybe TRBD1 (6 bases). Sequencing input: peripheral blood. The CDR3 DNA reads TGTGCCAGCAGTTTCGGGACATCAAACACTGAAGCTTTCTTT. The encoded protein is CASSFGTSNTEAFF.